This T cell receptor (beta chain) was profiled in a study of CXCR3-negative and CXCR3-positive naive CD8 T cells. Study-level points and caveats: Whereas both naive subsets had comparably high diversity, memory CD8+ cells had much lower diversity.

Via 5' RACE with UMI labels, TRB cDNA libraries were prepared. TCRdb reprocessed the 5' RACE reads and stores each CDR3 protein as one record, lacking DNA. The sample totals tens of thousands of distinct CDR3 sequences. In the case of this clonotype: Its antigen is not identified.

This CDR3 spans 15 amino acids. The germline V gene has CDR1 SQVTM and CDR2 ANQGSEA. This sequence was found in a human donor in good health. Some clones in this sample may be carry-over from other donors' samples. V usage is TRBV29-1 and J usage is TRBJ2-3; TCRdb reports TRBD2, a call that lacks DNA to check it against. Input material: memory CD8+ T cells from blood. The CDR3 region is CSVGPPGLAEDTQYF.